The clone carrying this T cell receptor beta chain was recorded at least ten times. This record comes from a study of HIV-infected patients and healthy controls. TCRdb reprocessed the 5' RACE reads with MiXCR, giving one entry per CDR3 protein. Of tens of thousands of distinct CDR3 sequences listed, roughly 21% were seen once; the top ten hold 1.1% to 1.5%. Germline-derived CDR1 and CDR2 are LGHDT and YNNKEL (reference sequence). V dropped 4 bases and J dropped 2; count of bases not matched to a gene: 13. The CDR3 loop spans 17 amino acids. The sequencing sample was made of CD4+ T cells from blood. This receptor was taken from a human donor in good health. This chain links TRBV3-1 with TRBJ1-2; 7 nucleotides match TRBD1. CDR3 sequence reads: CASSRTTGTAYNYGYTF. Here the CDR3 DNA reads TGTGCCAGCAGCCGAACCACCGGGACAGCTTACAACTATGGCTACACCTTC.